These 28 T cell receptor beta chains came from one sample sequenced in a study of shared clonotypes between healthy human individuals. Assay used: immunoSEQ multiplex PCR; TCRdb lists only in-frame clones, some missing. The sample yields about 1.5 million clones, 95% to 99% seen once. Material for sequencing was naive CD4+ T cells sorted from blood. Subset here: CD45RA+ positively selected. Receptor source: a young man in good health.

The chain combines TRBV11-3 with TRBJ2-3; a possible D gene is TRBD2 (5 bases). From germline, CDR1 is SGHNT and CDR2 YENEEA. Trimming cost V 5 bases and J 0 bases, with 15 bases left between them. This CDR3 comprises 16 residues. CDR3 coding DNA: TGTGCCAGCAGCGTCTTCGCGGGCGAAAGCACAGATACGCAGTATTTT. This gives the protein CASSVFAGESTDTQYF.

The chain has TRBV28 and TRBJ2-7, with D unclear. Germline V CDR1 and CDR2: MDHEN, SYDVKM. Trimming stripped 1 base from V and 2 bases from J, with 12 bases between. This CDR3 has 15 amino acids. This CDR3 is CASSLFGVAAYEQYF. The DNA of the CDR3 is TGTGCCAGCAGTTTATTTGGCGTGGCGGCCTACGAGCAGTACTTC.

Worth noting for this clone: Other DNA sequences in the sample encode the same CDR3. The chain is built from TRBV4-3 and TRBJ1-5; D perhaps matches TRBD1 (5 bases). The CDR3 totals 14 residues. The germline gives CDR1 LGHNA, CDR2 YSLEER. V lost 0 bases and J lost 4, with 7 bases in between. The CDR3 DNA reads as TGCGCCAGCAGCCAAGATAGGGGAAATCAGCCCCAGCATTTT. Translation: CASSQDRGNQPQHF.

This clone has a single count. The chain couples TRBV5-1 to TRBJ2-7; TRBD2 matches at 7 bases. This CDR3 spans 15 amino acids. Germline assignment: CDR1 SGHRS and CDR2 YFSETQ. Trimming removed 6 bases from V and 7 bases from J; junction bases left unmatched: 16. CDR3 in DNA: TGCGCCAGCACGCAAGCCGGGACTAACTCTCCGGAGCAGTACTTC. Amino acid sequence: CASTQAGTNSPEQYF.

The chain employs TRBV28 and TRBJ2-7; D is uncertain. Trimming cost V 5 bases and J 7 bases, with 9 bases left between them. This CDR3 comprises 11 residues. The germline V gene encodes CDR1 MDHEN and CDR2 SYDVKM. The CDR3 spells CASSARLEQYF. CDR3 DNA sequence: TGTGCCAGCAGTGCCCGGCTGGAGCAGTACTTC.

The gene calls are TRBV19 and TRBJ2-3; unclear D gene. V lost 5 bases and J 0 bases, leaving 6 bases between the germline ends. CDR3 size: 13 residues. The germline V gene has CDR1 LNHDA and CDR2 SQIVND (reference sequence). The CDR3: CASSVTSTDTQYF. CDR3 DNA: TGTGCCAGTAGTGTTACTAGCACAGATACGCAGTATTTT.

V gene TRBV9 combines with J gene TRBJ2-3; D may be TRBD1 (5 bases). This CDR3 comprises 14 residues. Looked up from germline, CDR1 is SGDLS and CDR2 is YYNGEE. Trimming removed 2 bases at V and 2 bases at J, with 9 bases between. This CDR3 reads CASSVQGFTDTQYF. The CDR3 DNA is TGTGCCAGCAGCGTTCAGGGATTCACAGATACGCAGTATTTT.

V gene TRBV19 combines with J gene TRBJ1-5; D is undetermined. This CDR3 comprises 15 residues. Trimming removed 10 bases at V and 4 bases at J, with 20 bases between. Germline CDR1 LNHDA, CDR2 SQIVND (reference sequence). CDR3 sequence: CATKTGRFANQPQHF. CDR3 nucleotide sequence: TGTGCCACTAAGACCGGACGCTTTGCTAATCAGCCCCAGCATTTT.

V usage is TRBV19 and J usage is TRBJ2-7; the D call may be TRBD1 or TRBD2 (5 bases each). CDR1 is LNHDA and CDR2 is SQIVND in the germline V gene (reference sequence). The V gene lost 9 bases and the J gene lost 6 bases, with 21 bases spanning the gap. The CDR3 has 14 amino acids. The CDR3 DNA is TGTGCCAGCGGAGTTGGGGGTCTACCGGGCGAGCAGTACTTC. Translated: CASGVGGLPGEQYF. The whole variable domain, remainder taken from reference TRBV19 and TRBJ2-7, is DGGITQSPKYLFRKEGQNVTLSCEQNLNHDAMYWYRQDPGQGLRLIYYSQIVNDFQKGDIAEGYSVSREKKESFPLTVTSAQKNPTAFYLCASGVGGLPGEQYFGPGTRLTVT.

V gene TRBV9 combines with J gene TRBJ2-1; 10 nucleotides agree with TRBD2. CDR3 length: 19 amino acids. Germline V CDR1 and CDR2: SGDLS, YYNGEE. V lost 2 bases, J lost 0 bases, and 11 bases stayed unmatched. CDR3 sequence reads: CASSVGTSARPFSYNEQFF. Here the CDR3 DNA reads TGTGCCAGCAGCGTGGGGACTAGCGCTCGTCCTTTCTCCTACAATGAGCAGTTCTTC.

This chain links TRBV6-5 with TRBJ1-5; D is unresolved. The germline V gene has CDR1 MNHEY and CDR2 SVGAGI. Between the trimmed V and J ends, which lost 2 bases and 0 bases, there was a span of 5 bases. The CDR3 consists of 14 residues. The CDR3 is CASSYRYSNQPQHF. CDR3 sequence (DNA): TGTGCCAGCAGTTACCGGTATAGCAATCAGCCCCAGCATTTT.

The rearrangement joins TRBV6-5 to TRBJ1-2, with D perhaps matching TRBD1 (6 bases). V lost 2 bases, J lost 4 bases, and 17 bases lay in between. The germline CDR1 and CDR2 sequences are MNHEY and SVGAGI. The CDR3 contains 16 residues. The CDR3 loop is CASSYPRFGQSYGYTF. The DNA for the CDR3 is TGTGCCAGCAGTTACCCTCGCTTCGGACAGAGCTATGGCTACACCTTC.

The V gene is TRBV28, the J gene TRBJ2-7; weak D call: TRBD2 (6 bases). The CDR3 consists of 15 residues. Deletions cut 2 bases from V and 1 base from J, with 12 bases between. Germline CDR1 reads MDHEN; CDR2 reads SYDVKM. The CDR3 is CASSLRGLGSYEQYF. The CDR3 DNA reads TGTGCCAGCAGTTTACGGGGGTTGGGATCCTACGAGCAGTACTTC.

The rearrangement links TRBV5-4 to TRBJ2-7, with TRBD1 identical over 8 bases. Germline CDR1 reads SGHNT; CDR2 reads YYREEE (reference sequence). This CDR3 is 14 amino acids long. Germline trimming cut 5 bases from V and 2 bases from J; bases unmatched to any gene: 6. The CDR3 loop is CASSSGQATYEQYF. The CDR3 DNA reads as TGTGCCAGCAGTTCGGGACAGGCCACCTACGAGCAGTACTTC. Full variable domain (missing parts from reference TRBV5-4 and TRBJ2-7): ETGVTQSPTHLIKTRGQQVTLRCSSQSGHNTVSWYQQALGQGPQFIFQYYREEENGRGNFPPRFSGLQFPNYSSELNVNALELDDSALYLCASSSGQATYEQYFGPGTRLTVT.

This chain connects TRBV27 to TRBJ1-2; D perhaps matches TRBD1 (6 bases). V dropped 3 bases and J dropped 1 base, with 18 bases sitting between them. There are 17 residues in the CDR3. CDR1 and CDR2 (germline): MNHEY, SMNVEV (reference sequence). The CDR3 is CASSLRYGTPNNYGYTF. In DNA form, the CDR3 reads TGTGCCAGCAGTTTGAGGTATGGGACACCCAATAACTATGGCTACACCTTC.

Written as DNA, the CDR3 is TGCGCCAGCAGCCAAGATGTATACGGGACAGGGTCTTACGAGCAGTACTTC. Residues: CASSQDVYGTGSYEQYF. This rearrangement joins TRBV4-3 to TRBJ2-7, with TRBD1 matching 9 bases. The CDR3 length is 17 residues. J gave up 4 bases and V 0 bases, and 10 bases lay outside the gene matches. Germline CDR1 LGHNA, CDR2 YSLEER.

The chain links TRBV30 to TRBJ2-3; the D is unclear. Germline assignment: CDR1 GTSNPN and CDR2 SVGIG (reference sequence). The CDR3 has 12 residues. V dropped 2 bases and J dropped 1 base, with 4 bases sitting between them. Here the CDR3 DNA reads TGTGCCTGGAGTACCCGCACAGATACGCAGTATTTT. It specifies CAWSTRTDTQYF.

The chain links TRBV9 to TRBJ2-2; TRBD2 agrees at 10 bases. This CDR3 comprises 15 residues. Looked up from germline, CDR1 is SGDLS and CDR2 is YYNGEE. V lost 4 bases, J lost 4 bases, and 4 bases stayed unmatched. CDR3 protein: CASSTQREGTGELFF. DNA for the CDR3: TGTGCCAGCAGCACCCAGCGGGAGGGCACCGGGGAGCTGTTTTTT.

V gene TRBV27 combines with J gene TRBJ1-1, with D tentatively TRBD1 (5 bases). CDR3 length equals 17 residues. V gave up 1 base and J gave up 0 bases, with 15 bases separating them. Germline loops: CDR1 MNHEY, CDR2 SMNVEV (reference sequence). The CDR3 sequence is CASSLLGRGPMNTEAFF. CDR3 in DNA: TGTGCCAGCAGTTTATTGGGCCGGGGCCCTATGAACACTGAAGCTTTCTTT.

The V gene is TRBV14, the J gene TRBJ2-2; 7 bases are a match to TRBD1. The trim removed 2 bases at V and 6 bases at J, leaving 6 bases unmatched. CDR1 and CDR2 from the germline V gene are SGHDN and FVKESK. This CDR3 spans 15 amino acids. Here the CDR3 reads CASSQTDRVSGELFF. CDR3 DNA: TGTGCCAGCAGCCAAACTGACAGGGTGTCCGGGGAGCTGTTTTTT.

V gene TRBV7-2 combines with J gene TRBJ1-1, with D hard to call. CDR3 length equals 12 residues. Per the germline V gene, CDR1 is SGHTA and CDR2 is FQGNSA. Trimming removed 3 bases at V and 1 base at J, with 3 bases between. CDR3 in amino acids: CASSLWNTEAFF. In DNA form, the CDR3 reads TGTGCCAGCAGCTTGTGGAACACTGAAGCTTTCTTT.

The chain couples TRBV11-3 to TRBJ2-1; 10 bases map to TRBD2. The V and J ends lost 1 base and 7 bases, in that order; junction bases with no gene match: 7. Germline CDR1 reads SGHNT; CDR2 reads YENEEA. The CDR3 has 16 amino acids. CDR3 region: CASSLVLAGVENEQFF. CDR3 bases: TGTGCCAGCAGCTTAGTTCTAGCGGGAGTAGAGAATGAGCAGTTCTTC. Full variable domain (outside the CDR3, taken from reference TRBV11-3 and TRBJ2-1): EAGVVQSPRYKIIEKKQPVAFWCNPISGHNTLYWYLQNLGQGPELLIRYENEEAVDDSQLPKDRFSAERLKGVDSTLKIQPAELGDSAVYLCASSLVLAGVENEQFFGPGTRLTVL.

This clone was found once. The chain joins TRBV7-9 to TRBJ2-7; 9 bases agree with TRBD2. The CDR3 consists of 14 residues. V dropped 6 bases and J dropped 9; count of bases not matched to a gene: 12. Germline CDR1 and CDR2: SEHNR and FQNEAQ (reference sequence). The CDR3 is CASSGGLAGHPQYF. The CDR3 bases are TGTGCCAGCAGTGGGGGGCTAGCGGGACATCCGCAGTACTTC.

Only one count was recorded for this clone. The rearrangement uses TRBV6-1 and TRBJ1-1; D is ambiguous. This CDR3 comprises 14 residues. Germline values: CDR1 MNHNS, CDR2 SASEGT. V lost 6 bases to trimming and J lost 5 bases, with 16 bases between them. The CDR3 region is CASSLARRRTEAFF. The CDR3 DNA reads as TGTGCCAGCAGCCTGGCTCGGAGACGGACTGAAGCTTTCTTT.

The chain couples TRBV27 to TRBJ2-2, with D unclear. The CDR3 runs 15 residues. Trimming pared 6 bases from V and 0 bases from J, leaving 11 bases between. Germline V gives CDR1 MNHEY, CDR2 SMNVEV (reference sequence). CDR3 in amino acids: CASRRTAANTGELFF. The CDR3, as DNA: TGTGCCAGCAGGAGGACGGCTGCGAACACCGGGGAGCTGTTTTTT.

The chain combines TRBV18 with TRBJ2-2; 11 bases line up with TRBD2. The length of the CDR3 is 21 residues. Germline V lookup: CDR1 KGHSH, CDR2 LQKENI. V trimming: 0 bases; J trimming: 1 base; junction bases outside the gene matches: 13. The CDR3: CASSPPDWSSGREENTGELFF. CDR3 nucleotides: TGTGCCAGCTCACCACCGGATTGGAGTAGCGGGAGGGAAGAGAACACCGGGGAGCTGTTTTTT. The full variable domain, its missing parts supplied by reference TRBV18 and TRBJ2-2, is NAGVMQNPRHLVRRRGQEARLRCSPMKGHSHVYWYRQLPEEGLKFMVYLQKENIIDESGMPKERFSAEFPKEGPSILRIQQVVRGDSAAYFCASSPPDWSSGREENTGELFFGEGSRLTVL.

V usage is TRBV5-1 and J usage is TRBJ2-2, with D possibly TRBD1 on 5 matching bases. CDR1 is SGHRS and CDR2 is YFSETQ in the germline V gene. Trimming removed 0 bases at V and 6 bases at J, with 12 bases between. The CDR3 length is 15 residues. This chain's CDR3 is CASSLVTPGPGELFF. Written as DNA, the CDR3 is TGCGCCAGCAGCTTGGTAACGCCAGGGCCCGGGGAGCTGTTTTTT.

This rearrangement joins TRBV7-2 to TRBJ2-7; D perhaps matches TRBD2 (6 bases). Trimming took 6 bases from V and 9 from J, leaving 21 bases between them. Per germline, CDR1 SGHTA and CDR2 FQGNSA. The CDR3 contains 14 residues. For the CDR3, the DNA is TGTGCCAGCAGATCGACTAGAAACCCCCGACGGCAGTACTTC. Protein: CASRSTRNPRRQYF.